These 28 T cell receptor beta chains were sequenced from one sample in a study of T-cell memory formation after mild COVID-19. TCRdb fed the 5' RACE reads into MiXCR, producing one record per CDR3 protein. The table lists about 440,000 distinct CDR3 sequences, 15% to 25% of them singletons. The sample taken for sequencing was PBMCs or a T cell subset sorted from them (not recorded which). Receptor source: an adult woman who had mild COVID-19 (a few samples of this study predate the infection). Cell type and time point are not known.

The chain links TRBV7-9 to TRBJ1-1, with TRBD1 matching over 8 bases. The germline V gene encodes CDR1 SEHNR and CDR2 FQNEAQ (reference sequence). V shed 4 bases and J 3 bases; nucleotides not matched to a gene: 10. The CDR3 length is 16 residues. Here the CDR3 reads CASSSLAGGLYTEAFF. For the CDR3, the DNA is TGTGCCAGCAGCTCTCTGGCAGGGGGCTTGTACACTGAAGCTTTCTTT.

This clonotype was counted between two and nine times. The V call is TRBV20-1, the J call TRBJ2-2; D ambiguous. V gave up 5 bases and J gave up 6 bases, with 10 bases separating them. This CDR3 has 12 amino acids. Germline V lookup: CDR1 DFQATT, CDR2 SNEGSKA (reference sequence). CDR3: CSAYDTSGELFF. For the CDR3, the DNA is TGCAGTGCTTACGATACTTCCGGGGAGCTGTTTTTT.

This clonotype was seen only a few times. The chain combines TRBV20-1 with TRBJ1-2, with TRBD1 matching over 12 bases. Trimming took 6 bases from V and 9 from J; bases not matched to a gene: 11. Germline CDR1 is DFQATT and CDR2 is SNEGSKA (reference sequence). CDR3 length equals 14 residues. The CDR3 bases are TGCAGTGCCTATGGGGGGACAGGGGGCGATAGCTACACCTTC. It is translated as CSAYGGTGGDSYTF.

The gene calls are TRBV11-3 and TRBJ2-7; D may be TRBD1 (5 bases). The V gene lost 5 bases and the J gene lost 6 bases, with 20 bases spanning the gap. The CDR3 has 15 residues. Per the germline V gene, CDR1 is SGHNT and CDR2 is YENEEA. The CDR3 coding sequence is TGTGCCAGCAGCCCATTTCGCGACAGCCCAGGCGAGCAGTACTTC. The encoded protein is CASSPFRDSPGEQYF.

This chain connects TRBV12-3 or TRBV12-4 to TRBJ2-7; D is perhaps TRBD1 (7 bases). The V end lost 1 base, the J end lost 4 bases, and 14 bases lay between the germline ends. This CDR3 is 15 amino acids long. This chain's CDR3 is CASSLGSQGGYEQYF. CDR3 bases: TGTGCCAGCAGTTTAGGTAGTCAGGGGGGATACGAGCAGTACTTC.

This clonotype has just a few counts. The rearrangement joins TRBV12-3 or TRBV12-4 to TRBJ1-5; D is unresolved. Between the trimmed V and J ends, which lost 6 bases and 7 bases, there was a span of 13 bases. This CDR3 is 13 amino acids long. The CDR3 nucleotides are TGTGCCAGCAGCCATCTATCGTCCCAGCCCCAGCATTTT. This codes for CASSHLSSQPQHF.

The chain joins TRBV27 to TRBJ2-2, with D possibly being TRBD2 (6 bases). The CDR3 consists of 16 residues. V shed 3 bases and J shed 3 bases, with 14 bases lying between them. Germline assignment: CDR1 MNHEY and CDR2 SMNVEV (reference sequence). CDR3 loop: CASSFRAGTDTGELFF. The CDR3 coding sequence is TGTGCCAGCAGTTTCAGGGCGGGGACTGACACCGGGGAGCTGTTTTTT.

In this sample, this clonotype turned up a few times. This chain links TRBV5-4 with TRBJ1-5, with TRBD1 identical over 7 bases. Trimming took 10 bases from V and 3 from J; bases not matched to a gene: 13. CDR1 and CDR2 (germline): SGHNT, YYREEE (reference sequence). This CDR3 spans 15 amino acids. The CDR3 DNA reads TGTGCCGGCCAAGGAACCGGGACAGCCAATCAGCCCCAGCATTTT. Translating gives CAGQGTGTANQPQHF.

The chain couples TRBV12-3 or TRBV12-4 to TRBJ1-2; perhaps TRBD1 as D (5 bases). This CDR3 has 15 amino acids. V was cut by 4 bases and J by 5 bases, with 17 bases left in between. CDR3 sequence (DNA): TGTGCCAGCAGTTCCGTAGCGGGGGGTGTTTATGGCTACACCTTC. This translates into CASSSVAGGVYGYTF.

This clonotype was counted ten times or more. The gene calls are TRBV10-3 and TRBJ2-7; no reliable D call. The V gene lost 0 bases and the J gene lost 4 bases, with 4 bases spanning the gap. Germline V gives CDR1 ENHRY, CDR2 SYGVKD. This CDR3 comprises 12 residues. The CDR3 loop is CAISESGYEQYF. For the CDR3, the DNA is TGTGCCATCAGTGAGTCCGGTTACGAGCAGTACTTC.

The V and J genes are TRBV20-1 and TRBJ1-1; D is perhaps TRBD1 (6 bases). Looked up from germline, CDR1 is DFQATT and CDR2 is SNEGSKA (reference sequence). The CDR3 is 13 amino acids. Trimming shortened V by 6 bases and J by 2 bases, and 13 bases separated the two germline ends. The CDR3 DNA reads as TGCAGTGCCCAGGGGCAGGCCAACACTGAAGCTTTCTTT. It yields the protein CSAQGQANTEAFF.

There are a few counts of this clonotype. The CDR3 here is CASSFYRGGGEAFF. CDR3 in DNA: TGTGCCAGCAGCTTTTACAGGGGAGGCGGTGAAGCTTTCTTT. J is TRBJ1-1 and V is TRBV7-9, with 7 positions matching TRBD1. CDR3 size: 14 residues. V trimming: 3 bases; J trimming: 7 bases; junction bases outside the gene matches: 8. In germline, CDR1 is SEHNR, CDR2 FQNEAQ (reference sequence). Full variable domain (remainder filled in from reference TRBV7-9 and TRBJ1-1): DTGVSQNPRHKITKRGQNVTFRCDPISEHNRLYWYRQTLGQGPEFLTYFQNEAQLEKSRLLSDRFSAERPKGSFSTLEIQRTEQGDSAMYLCASSFYRGGGEAFFGQGTRLTVV.

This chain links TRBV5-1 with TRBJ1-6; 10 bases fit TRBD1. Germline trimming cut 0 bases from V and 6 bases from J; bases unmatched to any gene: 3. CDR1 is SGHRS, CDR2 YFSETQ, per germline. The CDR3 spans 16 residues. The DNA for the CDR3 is TGCGCCAGCAGCTTGGGACAGGGGGCCCTTAATTCACCCCTCCACTTT. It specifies CASSLGQGALNSPLHF.

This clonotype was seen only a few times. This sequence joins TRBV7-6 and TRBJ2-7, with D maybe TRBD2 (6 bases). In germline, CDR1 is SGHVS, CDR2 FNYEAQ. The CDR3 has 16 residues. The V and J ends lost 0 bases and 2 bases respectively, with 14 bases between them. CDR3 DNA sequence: TGTGCCAGCAGCTTAGCCTCCGGGACTTCCACCTACGAGCAGTACTTC. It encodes CASSLASGTSTYEQYF.

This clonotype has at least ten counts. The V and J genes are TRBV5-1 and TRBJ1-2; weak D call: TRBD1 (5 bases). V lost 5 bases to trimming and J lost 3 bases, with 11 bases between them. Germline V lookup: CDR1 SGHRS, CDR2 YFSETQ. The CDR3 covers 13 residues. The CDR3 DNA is TGCGCCAGCAGGTCCGCAGGGTACTATGGCTACACCTTC. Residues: CASRSAGYYGYTF.

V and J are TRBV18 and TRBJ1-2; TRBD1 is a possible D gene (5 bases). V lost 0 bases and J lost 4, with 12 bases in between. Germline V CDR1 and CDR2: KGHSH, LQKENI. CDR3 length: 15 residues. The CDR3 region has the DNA TGTGCCAGCTCACCACCCGCCGGGGCTGGCTATGGCTACACCTTC. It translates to CASSPPAGAGYGYTF.

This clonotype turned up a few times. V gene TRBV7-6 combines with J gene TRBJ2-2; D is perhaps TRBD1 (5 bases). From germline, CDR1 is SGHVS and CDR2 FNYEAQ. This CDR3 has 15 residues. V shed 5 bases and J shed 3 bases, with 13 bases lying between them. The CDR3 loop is CASSPSQGYTGELFF. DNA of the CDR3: TGTGCCAGCAGCCCATCCCAGGGATACACCGGGGAGCTGTTTTTT.

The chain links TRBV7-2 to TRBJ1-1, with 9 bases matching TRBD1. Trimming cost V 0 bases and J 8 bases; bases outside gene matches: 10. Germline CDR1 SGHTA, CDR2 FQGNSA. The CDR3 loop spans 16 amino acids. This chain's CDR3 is CASSLASFGTGWEAFF. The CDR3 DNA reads TGTGCCAGCAGCTTAGCGAGTTTTGGGACAGGGTGGGAAGCTTTCTTT.

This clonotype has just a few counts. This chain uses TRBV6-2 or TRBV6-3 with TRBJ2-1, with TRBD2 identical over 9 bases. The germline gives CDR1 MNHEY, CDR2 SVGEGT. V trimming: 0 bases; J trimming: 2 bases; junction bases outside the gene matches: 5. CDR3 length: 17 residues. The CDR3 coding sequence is TGTGCCAGCAGTTACTCGATCGCTAGCGGGGCCTACAATGAGCAGTTCTTC. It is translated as CASSYSIASGAYNEQFF.

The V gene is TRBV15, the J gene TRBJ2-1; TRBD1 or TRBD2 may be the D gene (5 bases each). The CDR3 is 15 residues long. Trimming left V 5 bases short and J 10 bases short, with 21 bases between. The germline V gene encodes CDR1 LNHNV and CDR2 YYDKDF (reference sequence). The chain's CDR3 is CATSFTGTQRGEQFF. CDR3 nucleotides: TGTGCCACCAGCTTCACCGGGACCCAGAGAGGAGAGCAGTTCTTC.

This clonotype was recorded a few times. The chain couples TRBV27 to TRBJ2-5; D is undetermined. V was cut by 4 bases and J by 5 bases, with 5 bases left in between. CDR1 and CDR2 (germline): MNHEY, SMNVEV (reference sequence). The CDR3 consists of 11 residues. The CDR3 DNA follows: TGTGCCAGCAGTTCCCCGGAGACCCAGTACTTC. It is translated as CASSSPETQYF.

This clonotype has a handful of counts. DNA for the CDR3: TGCAGCGCCGTTAGGGACACCGGGGAGCTGTTTTTT. This sequence encodes CSAVRDTGELFF. The V call is TRBV29-1, the J call TRBJ2-2; D is undetermined. CDR1 is SQVTM, CDR2 ANQGSEA, per germline. The CDR3 is made up of 12 amino acids. The germline V and J ends were trimmed by 7 bases and 3 bases, with 9 bases remaining between them.

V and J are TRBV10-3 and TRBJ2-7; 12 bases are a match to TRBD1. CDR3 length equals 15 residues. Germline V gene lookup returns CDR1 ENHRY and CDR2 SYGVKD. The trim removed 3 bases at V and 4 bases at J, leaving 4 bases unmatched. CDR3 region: CAISDRGQGAYEQYF. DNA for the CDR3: TGTGCCATCAGTGACCGGGGACAGGGGGCGTACGAGCAGTACTTC.

The CDR3 nucleotides read TGCGCCAGCAGCTTGTACCCGGGATTGGGGGAGACCCAGTACTTC. It is translated as CASSLYPGLGETQYF. The chain is built from TRBV5-1 and TRBJ2-5, with a weak D call TRBD2 (5 bases). This CDR3 spans 15 amino acids. Germline V gives CDR1 SGHRS, CDR2 YFSETQ. Trimming pared 1 base from V and 5 bases from J, leaving 15 bases between.

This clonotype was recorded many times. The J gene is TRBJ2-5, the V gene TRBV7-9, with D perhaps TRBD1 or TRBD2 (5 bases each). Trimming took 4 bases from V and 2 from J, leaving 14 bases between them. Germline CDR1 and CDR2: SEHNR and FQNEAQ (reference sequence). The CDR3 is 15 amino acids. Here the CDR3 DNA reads TGTGCCAGCAGCTCGGGGTCGGGACCGCAAGAGACCCAGTACTTC. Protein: CASSSGSGPQETQYF.

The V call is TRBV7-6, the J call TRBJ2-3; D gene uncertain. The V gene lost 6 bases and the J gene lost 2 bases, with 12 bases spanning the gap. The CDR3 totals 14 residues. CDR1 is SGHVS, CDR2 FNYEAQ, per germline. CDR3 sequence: CASSPGQNTDTQYF. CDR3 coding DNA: TGTGCCAGCAGTCCGGGTCAGAACACAGATACGCAGTATTTT. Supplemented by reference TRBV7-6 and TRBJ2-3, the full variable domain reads GAGVSQSPRYKVTKRGQDVALRCDPISGHVSLYWYRQALGQGPEFLTYFNYEAQQDKSGLPNDRFSAERPEGSISTLTIQRTEQRDSAMYRCASSPGQNTDTQYFGPGTRLTVL.

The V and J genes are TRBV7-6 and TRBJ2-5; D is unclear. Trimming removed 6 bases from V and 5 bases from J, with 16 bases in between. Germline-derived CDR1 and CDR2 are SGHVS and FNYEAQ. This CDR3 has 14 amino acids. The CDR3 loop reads CASRMPLLGETQYF. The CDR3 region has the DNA TGTGCCAGCAGAATGCCACTTCTCGGGGAGACCCAGTACTTC.

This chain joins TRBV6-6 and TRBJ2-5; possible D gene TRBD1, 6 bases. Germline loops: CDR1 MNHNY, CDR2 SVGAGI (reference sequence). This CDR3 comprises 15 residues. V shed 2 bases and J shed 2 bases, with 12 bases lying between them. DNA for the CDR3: TGTGCCAGCAGTTACCAGGGGCGCACACAAGAGACCCAGTACTTC. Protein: CASSYQGRTQETQYF.